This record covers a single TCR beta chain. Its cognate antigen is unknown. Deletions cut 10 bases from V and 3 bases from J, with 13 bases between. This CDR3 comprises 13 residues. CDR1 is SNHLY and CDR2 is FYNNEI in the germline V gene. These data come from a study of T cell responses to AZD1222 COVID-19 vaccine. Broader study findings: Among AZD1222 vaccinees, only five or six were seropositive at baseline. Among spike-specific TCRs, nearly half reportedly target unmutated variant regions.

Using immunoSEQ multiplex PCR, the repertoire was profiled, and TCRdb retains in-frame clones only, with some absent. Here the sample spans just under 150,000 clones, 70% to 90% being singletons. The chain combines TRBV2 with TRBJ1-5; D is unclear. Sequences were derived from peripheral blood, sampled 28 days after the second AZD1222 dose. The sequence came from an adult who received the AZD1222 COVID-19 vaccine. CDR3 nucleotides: TGTGCCACCAAACATGATATCAATCAGCCCCAGCATTTT. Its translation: CATKHDINQPQHF. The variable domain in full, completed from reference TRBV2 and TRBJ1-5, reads EPEVTQTPSHQVTQMGQEVILRCVPISNHLYFYWYRQILGQKVEFLVSFYNNEISEKSEIFDDQFSVERPDGSNFTLKIRSTKLEDSAMYFCATKHDINQPQHFGDGTRLSIL.